This T cell receptor beta chain was retrieved from a study of regulatory T cells in long-lasting Graves disease. Both iRepertoire HTBI primers and Arm-PCR of CDR3 regions were used to build the TCR beta libraries. In TCRdb, the multiplex PCR reads were re-called with MiXCR into one record per CDR3 protein. Among a few hundred thousand distinct CDR3 sequences, 16% were seen once, and the ten largest hold over 20%. V dropped 6 bases and J dropped 5 bases, with 11 bases sitting between them. The CDR3 has 13 amino acids. Germline V gene lookup returns CDR1 SGHAT and CDR2 FQNNGV. The time point is: newly diagnosed GD, antithyroid drugs for less than 3 months. The TCR library was prepared using RNA isolated from PBMCs. This clonotype was detected ten times or more. These data were also reused for a study on T cells in Graves' hyperthyroidism and ophthalmopathy.

Sequenced material: peripheral blood mononuclear cells (PBMCs), taken at new diagnosis, from a patient treated with antithyroid drugs. V gene TRBV11-2 combines with J gene TRBJ2-1, with D maybe TRBD2 (5 bases). The TCR comes from a woman younger than 35 with Graves disease. The CDR3 DNA reads TGTGCCAGCAGACGGACTGGAGACAATGAGCAGTTCTTC. Protein product: CASRRTGDNEQFF.